This T cell receptor beta chain appears in the sequencing data of a study of OX40 agonist ivuxolimab in advanced cancers. Study summary: Males comprised around 80% of the group, whose mean age was about 61 years (range roughly 23 to 80).

The table came from immunoSEQ multiplex PCR; TCRdb's copy has only in-frame clones and leaves some out. The table includes some 60,000 clones, about 89% detected once. About this clone: Its antigen is still unknown.

The CDR3 has 14 amino acids. Trimming left V 4 bases short and J 3 bases short, with 12 bases between. CDR1 and CDR2 from the germline V gene are SGHAT and FQNNGV. Overall study results and limits: Low normalized clonal expansion also occurred in some nonresponding patients. Both blood CD4+ and CD8+ T cells showed clonal growth by week 6 at 0.1 to 3.0 mg/kg.

This TCR was sampled from an adult with an advanced solid tumor such as melanoma, head and neck, liver or kidney cancer. The genes are TRBV11-2 and TRBJ1-1; no reliable D call. The sequencing here drew on CD4+ or CD8+ T cells sorted from blood, taken in a trial of the OX40 agonist ivuxolimab. CDR3 sequence reads: CASSSWGGYTEAFF. The DNA for the CDR3 is TGTGCCAGCAGCTCATGGGGTGGGTACACTGAAGCTTTCTTT.